The entry below gives a single TCR beta chain sequence along with its context. This CDR3 is built from 12 residues. With 6 bases removed from V and 10 bases from J, the gap between germline ends came to 13 bases. The data derive from a study of blood T cells in healthy people across ages. For the second PCR, which ran for roughly 7 to 11 cycles, a sample-barcoded 5' primer and a J-beta primer mix were used. MiXCR, run by TCRdb on the 5' RACE reads, gives a single entry per CDR3 protein. This table has around 2 million distinct CDR3 sequences, about two fifths appearing once. Input material: blood. This sequence was found in a human donor in good health. The chain carries TRBV12-3 or TRBV12-4 and TRBJ2-4; D is possibly TRBD2 (6 bases). CDR3 DNA sequence: TGTGCCAGCAGCACTGAGGAGGGGATTCAGTACTTC. It is translated as CASSTEEGIQYF.